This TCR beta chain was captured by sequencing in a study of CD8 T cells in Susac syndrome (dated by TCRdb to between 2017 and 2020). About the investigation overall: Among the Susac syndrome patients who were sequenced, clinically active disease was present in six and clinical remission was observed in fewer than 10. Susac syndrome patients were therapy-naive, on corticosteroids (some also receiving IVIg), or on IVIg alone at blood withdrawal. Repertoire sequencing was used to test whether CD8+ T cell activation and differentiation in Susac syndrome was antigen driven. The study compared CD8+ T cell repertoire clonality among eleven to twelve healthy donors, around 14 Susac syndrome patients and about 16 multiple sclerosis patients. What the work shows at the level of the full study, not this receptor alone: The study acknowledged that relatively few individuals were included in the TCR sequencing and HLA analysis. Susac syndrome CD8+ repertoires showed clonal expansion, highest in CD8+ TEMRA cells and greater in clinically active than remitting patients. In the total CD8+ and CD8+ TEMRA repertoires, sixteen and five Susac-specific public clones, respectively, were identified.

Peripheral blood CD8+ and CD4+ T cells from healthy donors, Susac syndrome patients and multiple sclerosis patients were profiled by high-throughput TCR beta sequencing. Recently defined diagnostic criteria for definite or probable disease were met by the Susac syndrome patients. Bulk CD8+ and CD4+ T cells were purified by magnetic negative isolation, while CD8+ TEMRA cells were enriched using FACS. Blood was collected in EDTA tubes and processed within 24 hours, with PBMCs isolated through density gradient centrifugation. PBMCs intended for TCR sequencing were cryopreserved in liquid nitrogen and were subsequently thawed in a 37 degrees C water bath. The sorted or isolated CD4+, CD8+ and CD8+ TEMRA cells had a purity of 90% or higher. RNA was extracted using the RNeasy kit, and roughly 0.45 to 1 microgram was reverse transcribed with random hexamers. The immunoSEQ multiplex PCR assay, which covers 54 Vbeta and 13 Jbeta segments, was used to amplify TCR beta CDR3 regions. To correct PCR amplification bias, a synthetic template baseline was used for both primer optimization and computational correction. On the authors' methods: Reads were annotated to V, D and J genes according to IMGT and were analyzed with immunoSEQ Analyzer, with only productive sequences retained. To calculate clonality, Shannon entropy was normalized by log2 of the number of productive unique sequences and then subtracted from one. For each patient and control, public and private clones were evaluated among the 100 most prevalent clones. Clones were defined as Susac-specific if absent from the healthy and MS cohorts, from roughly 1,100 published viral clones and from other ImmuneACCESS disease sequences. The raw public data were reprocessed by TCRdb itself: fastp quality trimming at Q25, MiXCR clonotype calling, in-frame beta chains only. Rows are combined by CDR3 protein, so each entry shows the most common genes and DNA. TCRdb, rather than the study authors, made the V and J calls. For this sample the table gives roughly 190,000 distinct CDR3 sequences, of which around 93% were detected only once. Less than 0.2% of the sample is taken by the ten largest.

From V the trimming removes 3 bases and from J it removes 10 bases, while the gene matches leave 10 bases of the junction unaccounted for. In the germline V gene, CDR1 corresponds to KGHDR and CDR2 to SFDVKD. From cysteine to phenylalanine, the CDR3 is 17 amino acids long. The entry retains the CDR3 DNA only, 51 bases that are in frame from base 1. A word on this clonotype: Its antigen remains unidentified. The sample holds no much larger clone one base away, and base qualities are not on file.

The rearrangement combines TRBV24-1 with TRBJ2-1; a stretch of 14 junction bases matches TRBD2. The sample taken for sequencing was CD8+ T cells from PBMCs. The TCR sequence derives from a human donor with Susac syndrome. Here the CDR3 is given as CATSDTRLAGGVIEQFF. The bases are TGTGCCACCAGTGATACCCGACTAGCGGGAGGGGTCATCGAGCAGTTCTTC.